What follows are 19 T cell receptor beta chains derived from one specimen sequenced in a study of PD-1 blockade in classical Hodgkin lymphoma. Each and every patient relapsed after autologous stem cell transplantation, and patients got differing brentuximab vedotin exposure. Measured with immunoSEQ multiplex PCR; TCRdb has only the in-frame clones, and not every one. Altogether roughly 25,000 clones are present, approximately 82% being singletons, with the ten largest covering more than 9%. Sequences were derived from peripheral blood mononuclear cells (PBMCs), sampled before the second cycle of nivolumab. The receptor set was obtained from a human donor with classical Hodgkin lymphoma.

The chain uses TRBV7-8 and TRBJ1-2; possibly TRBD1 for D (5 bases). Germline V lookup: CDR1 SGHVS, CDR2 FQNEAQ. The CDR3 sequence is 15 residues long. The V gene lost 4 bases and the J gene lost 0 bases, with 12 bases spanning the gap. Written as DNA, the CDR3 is TGTGCCAGCAGCTCTCGACAGCCTACTAACTATGGCTACACCTTC. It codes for CASSSRQPTNYGYTF. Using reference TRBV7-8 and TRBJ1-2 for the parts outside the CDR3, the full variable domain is GAGVSQSPRYKVAKRGQDVALRCDPISGHVSLFWYQQALGQGPEFLTYFQNEAQLDKSGLPSDRFFAERPEGSVSTLKIQRTQQEDSAVYLCASSSRQPTNYGYTFGSGTRLTVV.

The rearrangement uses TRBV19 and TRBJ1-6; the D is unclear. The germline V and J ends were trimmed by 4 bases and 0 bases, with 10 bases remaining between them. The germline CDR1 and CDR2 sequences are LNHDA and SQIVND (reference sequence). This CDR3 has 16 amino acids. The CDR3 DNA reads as TGTGCCAGTAGTACCACACACAGCTCCTATAATTCACCCCTCCACTTT. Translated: CASSTTHSSYNSPLHF. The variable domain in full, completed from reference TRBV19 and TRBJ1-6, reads DGGITQSPKYLFRKEGQNVTLSCEQNLNHDAMYWYRQDPGQGLRLIYYSQIVNDFQKGDIAEGYSVSREKKESFPLTVTSAQKNPTAFYLCASSTTHSSYNSPLHFGNGTRLTVT.

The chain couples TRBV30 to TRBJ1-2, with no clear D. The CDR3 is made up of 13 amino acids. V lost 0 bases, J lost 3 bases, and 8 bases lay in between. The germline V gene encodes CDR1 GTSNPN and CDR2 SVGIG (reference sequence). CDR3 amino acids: CAWSVRADYGYTF. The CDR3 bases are TGTGCCTGGAGTGTACGGGCAGACTATGGCTACACCTTC.

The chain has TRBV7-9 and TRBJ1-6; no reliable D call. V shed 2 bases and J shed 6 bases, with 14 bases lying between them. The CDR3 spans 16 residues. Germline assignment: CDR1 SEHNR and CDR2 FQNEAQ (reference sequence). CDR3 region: CASSLRAINFNSPLHF. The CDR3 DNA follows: TGTGCCAGCAGCTTACGGGCCATCAATTTTAATTCACCCCTCCACTTT. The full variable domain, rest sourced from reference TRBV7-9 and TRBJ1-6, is DTGVSQNPRHKITKRGQNVTFRCDPISEHNRLYWYRQTLGQGPEFLTYFQNEAQLEKSRLLSDRFSAERPKGSFSTLEIQRTEQGDSAMYLCASSLRAINFNSPLHFGNGTRLTVT.

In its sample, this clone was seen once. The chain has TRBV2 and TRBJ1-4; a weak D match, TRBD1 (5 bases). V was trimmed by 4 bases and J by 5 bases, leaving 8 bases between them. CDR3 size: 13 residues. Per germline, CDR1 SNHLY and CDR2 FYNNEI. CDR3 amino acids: CASSGRGNEKLFF. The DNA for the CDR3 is TGTGCCAGCAGTGGACGGGGGAATGAAAAACTGTTTTTT.

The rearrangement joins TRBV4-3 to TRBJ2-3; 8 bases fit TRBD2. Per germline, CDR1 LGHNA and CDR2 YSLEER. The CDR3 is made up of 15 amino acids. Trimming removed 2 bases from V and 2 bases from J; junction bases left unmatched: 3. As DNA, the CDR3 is TGCGCCAGCAGCCAAAGCGGGGGTAACACAGATACGCAGTATTTT. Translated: CASSQSGGNTDTQYF.

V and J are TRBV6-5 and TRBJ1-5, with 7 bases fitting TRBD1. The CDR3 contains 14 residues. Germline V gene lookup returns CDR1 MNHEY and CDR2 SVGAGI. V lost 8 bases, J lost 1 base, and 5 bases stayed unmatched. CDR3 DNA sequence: TGTGCCAGCGCGACAGGGTCCAGCAATCAGCCCCAGCATTTT. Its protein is CASATGSSNQPQHF.

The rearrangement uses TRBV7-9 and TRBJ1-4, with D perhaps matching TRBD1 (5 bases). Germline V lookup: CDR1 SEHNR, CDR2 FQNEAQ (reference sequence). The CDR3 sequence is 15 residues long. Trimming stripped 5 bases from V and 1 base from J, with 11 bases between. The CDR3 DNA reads TGTGCCAGCAGCCCCTTGGGGGGAACTAATGAAAAACTGTTTTTT. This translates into CASSPLGGTNEKLFF.

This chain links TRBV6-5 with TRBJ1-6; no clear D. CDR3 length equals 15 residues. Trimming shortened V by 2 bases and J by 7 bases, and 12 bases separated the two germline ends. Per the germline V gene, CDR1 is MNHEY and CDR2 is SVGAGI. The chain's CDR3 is CASSYPREWNSPLHF. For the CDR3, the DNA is TGTGCCAGCAGTTACCCCCGGGAGTGGAATTCACCCCTCCACTTT.

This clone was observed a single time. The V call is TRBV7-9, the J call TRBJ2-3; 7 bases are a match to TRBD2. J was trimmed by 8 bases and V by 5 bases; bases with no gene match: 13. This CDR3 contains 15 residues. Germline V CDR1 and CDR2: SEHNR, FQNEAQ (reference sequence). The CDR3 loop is CASSPRGGGEGTQYF. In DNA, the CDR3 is TGTGCCAGCAGCCCCCGCGGCGGGGGTGAGGGTACGCAGTATTTT.

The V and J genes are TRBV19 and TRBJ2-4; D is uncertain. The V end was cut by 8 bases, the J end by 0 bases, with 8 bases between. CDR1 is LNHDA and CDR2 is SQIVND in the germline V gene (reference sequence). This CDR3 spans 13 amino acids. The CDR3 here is CASSRLAKNIQYF. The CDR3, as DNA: TGTGCCAGTTCGCGTTTAGCCAAAAACATTCAGTACTTC.

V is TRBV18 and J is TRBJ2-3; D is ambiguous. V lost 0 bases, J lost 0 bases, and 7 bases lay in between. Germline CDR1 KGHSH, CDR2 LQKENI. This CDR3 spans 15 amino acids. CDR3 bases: TGTGCCAGCTCACCACCGGGTACTAGCACAGATACGCAGTATTTT. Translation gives CASSPPGTSTDTQYF.

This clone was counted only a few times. The CDR3 protein is CASSPGPSYGYTF. CDR3 DNA: TGTGCCAGTAGTCCGGGACCCAGCTATGGCTACACCTTC. The chain employs TRBV19 and TRBJ1-2; weak D call: TRBD1 (5 bases). This CDR3 has 13 residues. V was shortened by 5 bases and J by 4 bases, with 11 bases between the two germline ends. Germline V lookup: CDR1 LNHDA, CDR2 SQIVND (reference sequence). Supplemented by reference TRBV19 and TRBJ1-2, the full variable domain reads DGGITQSPKYLFRKEGQNVTLSCEQNLNHDAMYWYRQDPGQGLRLIYYSQIVNDFQKGDIAEGYSVSREKKESFPLTVTSAQKNPTAFYLCASSPGPSYGYTFGSGTRLTVV.

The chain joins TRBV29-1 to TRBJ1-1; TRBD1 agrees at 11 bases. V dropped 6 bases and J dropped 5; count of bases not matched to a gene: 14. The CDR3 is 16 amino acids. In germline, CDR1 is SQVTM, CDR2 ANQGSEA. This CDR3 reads CSVKIPGQGVRTEAFF. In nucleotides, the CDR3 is TGCAGCGTCAAAATACCGGGACAGGGGGTTCGAACTGAAGCTTTCTTT.

The CDR3 DNA reads as TGTGCCAGCAGTTACCCGTCGGGGACTGAAGCTTTCTTT. Residues: CASSYPSGTEAFF. The chain joins TRBV6-6 to TRBJ1-1, with D hard to call. Germline assignment: CDR1 MNHNY and CDR2 SVGAGI (reference sequence). Trimming pared 2 bases from V and 5 bases from J, leaving 9 bases between. The CDR3 contains 13 residues.

Here the CDR3 DNA reads TGTGCCAGCAGTACAGGGACATCCGTCGGCTACGAGCAGTACTTC. Protein: CASSTGTSVGYEQYF. This chain joins TRBV6-6 and TRBJ2-7, with D possibly TRBD1 on 6 matching bases. The CDR3 totals 15 residues. Germline V lookup: CDR1 MNHNY, CDR2 SVGAGI (reference sequence). The V and J ends lost 5 bases and 3 bases respectively, with 17 bases between them.

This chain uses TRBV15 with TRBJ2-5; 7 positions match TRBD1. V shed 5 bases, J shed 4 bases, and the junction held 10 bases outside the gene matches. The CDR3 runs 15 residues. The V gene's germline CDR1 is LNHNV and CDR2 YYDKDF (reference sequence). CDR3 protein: CATSQERGRGETQYF. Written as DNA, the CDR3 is TGTGCCACCAGCCAGGAGAGGGGGCGCGGAGAGACCCAGTACTTC.

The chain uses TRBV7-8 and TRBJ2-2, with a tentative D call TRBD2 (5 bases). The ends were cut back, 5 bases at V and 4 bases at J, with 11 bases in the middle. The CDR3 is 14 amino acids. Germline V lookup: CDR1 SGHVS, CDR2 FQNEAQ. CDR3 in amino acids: CASSPRTATGELFF. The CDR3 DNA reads TGTGCCAGCAGCCCAAGGACTGCCACCGGGGAGCTGTTTTTT. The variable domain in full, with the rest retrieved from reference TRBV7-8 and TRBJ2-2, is GAGVSQSPRYKVAKRGQDVALRCDPISGHVSLFWYQQALGQGPEFLTYFQNEAQLDKSGLPSDRFFAERPEGSVSTLKIQRTQQEDSAVYLCASSPRTATGELFFGEGSRLTVL.

Here the CDR3 reads CATSRGTDTQYF. CDR3 nucleotide sequence: TGTGCCACCAGCAGAGGCACAGATACGCAGTATTTT. This chain links TRBV15 with TRBJ2-3; unclear D gene. Germline V gives CDR1 LNHNV, CDR2 YYDKDF (reference sequence). CDR3 size: 12 residues. The V end was cut by 1 base, the J end by 1 base, with 0 bases between.